Listed below are T cell receptor beta chains from one sample, sequenced in a study of T cell changes during pregnancy in multiple sclerosis. Sequencing was performed with immunoSEQ multiplex PCR; in TCRdb, only in-frame clones are kept and a portion is missing. The repertoire has about 70,000 clones, around 90% of them found once; the top ten carry roughly 2%. The sample here was peripheral blood, taken in the first trimester of pregnancy. Receptor source: a female donor with multiple sclerosis, enrolled in a pregnancy study. Both conserved end residues are part of each CDR3. A D gene is named only where the DNA matches it firmly. Size is stated for part of the rows, as once, few or many counts, or as a class when the clone is expanded.

v_call	clone_size	j_call	d_call	cdr3_aa	cdr3_nt
TRBV7-2	.	TRBJ2-5	.	CASSRAGFEGETQYF	TGTGCCAGCAGCCGGGCGGGCTTCGAGGGAGAGACCCAGTACTTC
TRBV30	.	TRBJ2-2	TRBD2	CAGRTSGRASTGELFF	TGTGCCGGAAGGACTAGCGGGAGGGCCAGCACCGGGGAGCTGTTTTTT
TRBV5-4	.	TRBJ2-7	TRBD2	CASSPGGGLAWDEQYF	TGTGCCAGCAGCCCGGGGGGGGGACTAGCGTGGGACGAGCAGTACTTC
TRBV5-4	.	TRBJ2-7	.	CASSRAGFEQYF	TGTGCCAGCAGCCGGGCGGGGTTCGAGCAGTACTTC
TRBV19	.	TRBJ1-4	.	CASSARGQGNEKLFF	TGTGCCAGTAGTGCCAGGGGCCAGGGTAATGAAAAACTGTTTTTT
TRBV7-9	.	TRBJ2-5	.	CASSLKENRMETQYF	TGTGCCAGCAGCTTAAAAGAGAACCGAATGGAGACCCAGTACTTC
TRBV7-9	.	TRBJ2-5	.	CASSDSGARETQYF	TGTGCCAGCAGCGATTCAGGGGCGCGAGAGACCCAGTACTTC
TRBV28	.	TRBJ2-3	.	CASTRDFTDTQYF	TGTGCCAGCACCCGGGACTTCACAGATACGCAGTATTTT
TRBV6-1	.	TRBJ2-7	.	CASRMIRGSYEQYF	TGTGCCAGCAGGATGATCCGGGGCTCCTACGAGCAGTACTTC
TRBV5-1	.	TRBJ2-7	TRBD1	CASSLAGGTGGLGEQYF	TGCGCCAGCAGCTTGGCCGGCGGGACAGGGGGCTTAGGGGAGCAGTACTTC
TRBV19	.	TRBJ2-6	.	CASRGQSGANVLTF	TGTGCCAGTAGGGGACAATCTGGGGCCAACGTCCTGACTTTC
TRBV9	.	TRBJ1-1	TRBD1	CASSVGTVKNTEAFF	TGTGCCAGCAGCGTCGGGACAGTTAAGAACACTGAAGCTTTCTTT
TRBV11-2	.	TRBJ2-7	TRBD2	CASRRIAGASYEQYF	TGTGCCAGCAGACGCATAGCGGGAGCCTCCTACGAGCAGTACTTC
TRBV7-9	once	TRBJ2-1	.	CASSLVQGEVKTAYNEQFF	TGTGCCAGCAGCTTAGTGCAGGGGGAGGTAAAGACCGCCTACAATGAGCAGTTCTTC
TRBV5-5	.	TRBJ1-6	.	CASSLGPANSPLHF	TGTGCCAGCAGCTTGGGGCCCGCAAATTCACCCCTCCACTTT
TRBV6-6	.	TRBJ1-1	TRBD1	CASSYSRTGTEEAFF	TGTGCCAGCAGTTACTCGAGGACAGGGACGGAGGAAGCTTTCTTT
TRBV29-1	once	TRBJ2-5	TRBD1	CSVEGGTDSRRETQYF	TGCAGCGTTGAAGGTGGGACAGATAGCAGGCGGGAGACCCAGTACTTC
TRBV19	.	TRBJ2-3	.	CASSISGGFSTDTQYF	TGTGCCAGTAGTATCAGTGGGGGCTTTAGCACAGATACGCAGTATTTT
TRBV6-6	.	TRBJ1-5	TRBD1	CASSPPGGGNQPQHF	TGTGCCAGCAGTCCCCCAGGGGGCGGCAATCAGCCCCAGCATTTT
TRBV10-2	once	TRBJ2-7	.	CASKSGGDYYEQYF	TGCGCCAGCAAGTCGGGCGGAGACTACTACGAGCAGTACTTC
TRBV18	.	TRBJ1-3	.	CASSQGTDRRNTIYF	TGTGCCAGCTCGCAGGGGACGGACAGAAGAAACACCATATATTTT
TRBV14	.	TRBJ1-5	.	CASSHPYSIRNQPQHF	TGTGCCAGCAGCCACCCATACAGTATTCGCAATCAGCCCCAGCATTTT
TRBV20-1	.	TRBJ2-1	.	CSANQVGEQFF	TGCAGTGCTAATCAGGTGGGCGAGCAGTTCTTC
TRBV7-9	few	TRBJ2-3	.	CASSLGTSSSTDTQYF	TGTGCCAGCAGCCTAGGGACTTCTTCTAGCACAGATACGCAGTATTTT
TRBV28	.	TRBJ1-2	.	CASSLGGSRGSYRGYTF	TGTGCCAGCAGCCTGGGTGGATCAAGGGGTTCCTATAGAGGCTACACCTTC
TRBV5-1	.	TRBJ2-5	.	CASSPGPGETQYF	TGCGCCAGCAGCCCCGGACCGGGGGAGACCCAGTACTTC
TRBV4-2	.	TRBJ2-5	TRBD2	CASSQDWTSGQETQYF	TGTGCCAGCAGCCAAGATTGGACTAGCGGCCAAGAGACCCAGTACTTC
TRBV5-4	once	TRBJ2-2	TRBD2	CASSSGLAGGTGELFF	TGTGCCAGCAGCTCCGGACTAGCGGGAGGGACCGGGGAGCTGTTTTTT
TRBV5-1	.	TRBJ1-1	.	CASSFGGNTEAFF	TGCGCCAGCAGCTTTGGGGGGAATACTGAAGCTTTCTTT
TRBV7-9	.	TRBJ2-6	.	CASSPQGRAALSGANVLTF	TGTGCCAGCAGCCCCCAGGGCAGGGCCGCCCTTTCTGGGGCCAACGTCCTGACTTTC
TRBV5-6	.	TRBJ1-3	.	CASSFTALSGNTIYF	TGTGCCAGCAGCTTTACAGCCCTCTCTGGAAACACCATATATTTT
TRBV6-1	once	TRBJ2-7	.	CASSALGGGGSYEQYF	TGTGCCAGCAGTGCTCTCGGGGGCGGGGGTTCCTACGAGCAGTACTTC
TRBV5-6	once	TRBJ1-2	.	CASSLGSGHYGYTF	TGTGCCAGCAGCTTGGGCAGCGGACACTATGGCTACACCTTC
TRBV5-1	.	TRBJ2-2	TRBD2	CASLSGTNTGELFF	TGCGCCAGCCTAAGCGGGACCAACACCGGGGAGCTGTTTTTT
TRBV2	.	TRBJ1-2	.	CASSDSARVKGYTF	TGTGCCAGCAGTGATTCGGCCAGGGTGAAGGGCTACACCTTC
TRBV19	.	TRBJ1-2	.	CASSIVTPGGPNYGYTF	TGTGCCAGTAGTATAGTCACGCCGGGAGGCCCTAACTATGGCTACACCTTC
TRBV19	.	TRBJ1-2	TRBD1	CASSKGQGLYGYTF	TGTGCCAGTAGTAAAGGACAGGGCCTCTATGGCTACACCTTC
TRBV9	.	TRBJ2-3	TRBD2	CASSVEPEGTRNRYTQYF	TGTGCCAGCAGCGTAGAACCCGAAGGGACTAGAAATAGATATACGCAGTATTTT
TRBV11-2	.	TRBJ2-7	.	CASSLDSSYEQYF	TGTGCCAGCAGCTTAGACAGCTCCTACGAGCAGTACTTC
TRBV19	.	TRBJ2-2	.	CASSMGHLTGELFF	TGTGCCAGTAGTATGGGCCACCTCACCGGGGAGCTGTTTTTT
TRBV27	.	TRBJ2-1	TRBD1	CASRSTDRDDNEQFF	TGTGCCAGCAGATCGACGGACAGGGACGACAATGAGCAGTTCTTC
TRBV5-1	.	TRBJ2-7	.	CASSFDSPDYEQYF	TGCGCCAGCAGTTTCGACAGTCCCGACTACGAGCAGTACTTC
TRBV5-6	.	TRBJ2-3	.	CASSLRRLNTQYF	TGTGCCAGCAGCTTGAGGCGGTTGAATACGCAGTATTTT
TRBV7-6	.	TRBJ2-7	TRBD1	CASSLDFPLGQANEQYF	TGTGCCAGCAGCTTAGACTTTCCTTTGGGACAGGCGAACGAGCAGTACTTC
TRBV6-1	.	TRBJ1-4	.	CASSDRTEFFEKLFF	TGTGCCAGCAGTGACCGGACAGAGTTCTTTGAAAAACTGTTTTTT
TRBV28	.	TRBJ2-7	.	CASSQPPPGVYEQYF	TGTGCCAGCAGTCAACCCCCACCGGGGGTCTACGAGCAGTACTTC
TRBV2	.	TRBJ1-1	.	CASSEQGYTEAFF	TGTGCCAGCAGTGAACAGGGATACACTGAAGCTTTCTTT
TRBV7-3	once	TRBJ2-3	TRBD2	CASGTLAKDTQYF	TGTGCCAGCGGTACACTAGCGAAAGATACGCAGTATTTT
TRBV18	.	TRBJ1-1	TRBD1	CASSPPTGGGTEAFF	TGTGCCAGCTCACCACCCACAGGGGGCGGCACTGAAGCTTTCTTT
TRBV5-5	.	TRBJ2-7	.	CASSLVWSTAYEQYF	TGTGCCAGCAGCTTGGTGTGGAGCACGGCCTACGAGCAGTACTTC
TRBV5-6	.	TRBJ2-2	TRBD1	CASSSGQGNTGELFF	TGTGCCAGCAGCTCGGGACAGGGGAACACCGGGGAGCTGTTTTTT
TRBV7-9	.	TRBJ1-4	TRBD1	CASSRQGAGNEKLFF	TGTGCCAGCAGCCGACAGGGTGCGGGTAATGAAAAACTGTTTTTT
TRBV5-4	.	TRBJ1-1	.	CASRQDSGMPEAFF	TGTGCCAGCAGACAAGATTCAGGGATGCCTGAAGCTTTCTTT
TRBV15	.	TRBJ2-2	.	CATSRPRQAANTGELFF	TGTGCCACCAGCAGACCCCGACAGGCAGCGAACACCGGGGAGCTGTTTTTT
TRBV7-2	.	TRBJ2-3	TRBD1	CASSLSARTGLRTDTQYF	TGTGCCAGCAGCTTAAGCGCCAGGACAGGGCTTCGCACAGATACGCAGTATTTT